What follows are 20 T cell receptor beta chains derived from one specimen sequenced in a study of molecular identifiers for immune sequencing clone quantification. Each CDR3 protein is one row after TCRdb ran MiXCR on the PCR reads. This table holds approximately 100,000 distinct CDR3 sequences, about 35% found once. Sequencing was performed on naive CD8+ T cells from blood, with Jurkat cell RNA spiked in. Subset in this sample: FACS-sorted CD8+CD4-CCR7+CD45RA+ naive T cells. These receptors all come from a human donor in good health. Some libraries in this study had Jurkat cell RNA spiked in.

This clonotype has only one observation. A clone one base away is much larger, so this may be a read error. Since the CDR3 does not end with the conserved phenylalanine or tryptophan, this likely comes from a read error. The chain combines TRBV29-1 with TRBJ2-7, with D perhaps being TRBD1 or TRBD2 (5 bases each). The V end lost 6 bases, the J end lost 2 bases, and 14 bases lay between the germline ends. This CDR3 is built from 13 residues. The V gene's germline CDR1 is SQVTM and CDR2 ANQGSEA. CDR3 loop: CSVGSGTAYEQYI. DNA of the CDR3: TGCAGCGTGGGATCAGGGACGGCCTACGAGCAGTACATC.

In this sample, this clonotype turned up once. The junction and the germline gene differ at one end; a read error may be behind it. The rearrangement links TRBV28 to TRBJ2-7; D ambiguous. Germline V gene data show CDR1 as MDHEN and CDR2 as SYDVKM. CDR3 size: 12 residues. CDR3 DNA: TGTGTCAGCAGTTTCTGGGGTAACGAGCAGTACTTC. Translated: CVSSFWGNEQYF.

The rearrangement links TRBV28 to TRBJ2-5; D might be TRBD1 or TRBD2, each matching 6 bases. The CDR3 contains 13 residues. Trimming removed 6 bases from V and 5 bases from J, with 13 bases in between. Germline-derived CDR1 and CDR2 are MDHEN and SYDVKM. CDR3 DNA sequence: TGTGCCAGCAGGGGGGGCTTGCATGAGACCCAGTACTTC. Its protein is CASRGGLHETQYF. Based on the CDR3 plus reference TRBV28 and TRBJ2-5, the full variable domain is DVKVTQSSRYLVKRTGEKVFLECVQDMDHENMFWYRQDPGLGLRLIYFSYDVKMKEKGDIPEGYSVSREKKERFSLILESASTNQTSMYLCASRGGLHETQYFGPGTRLLVL.

The J gene is TRBJ2-3, the V gene TRBV12-3 or TRBV12-4; 8 bases align to TRBD1. The V segment lost 4 bases and the J segment 5 bases; nucleotides outside the gene matches: 14. This CDR3 region has 17 residues. The CDR3 DNA reads TGTGCCAGCAGTTGGTCCATACAGGGGGAAGGGGTAGATACGCAGTATTTT. It translates to CASSWSIQGEGVDTQYF.

This clonotype appeared a few times. The chain combines TRBV19 with TRBJ1-6; D uncertain. The V end lost 5 bases, the J end lost 5 bases, and 4 bases lay between the germline ends. CDR1 LNHDA and CDR2 SQIVND come from the germline V gene (reference sequence). There are 12 residues in the CDR3. This CDR3 is CASSSDNSPLHF. The CDR3 bases are TGTGCCAGTAGTTCGGATAATTCACCCCTCCACTTT.

This clonotype was seen more than once but under ten times. CDR3 bases: TGTGCCAGCAGCTCCAGGGCGGATACGCAGTATTTT. Its protein product is CASSSRADTQYF. The chain carries TRBV13 and TRBJ2-3, with D possibly matching TRBD1 (5 bases). There are 12 residues in the CDR3. Between the trimmed V and J ends, which lost 4 bases and 6 bases, there was a span of 8 bases. CDR1 is PRHDT, CDR2 FYEKMQ, per germline (reference sequence).

With regard to this clonotype: At one end the junction does not follow the germline gene, possibly because of a read error. This chain connects TRBV28 to TRBJ1-1; the D gene is possibly TRBD1 (6 bases). CDR3 length: 15 residues. Germline CDR1 reads MDHEN; CDR2 reads SYDVKM. CDR3 region: CASSIWGTKNTEAFF. CDR3 nucleotide sequence: TGTGCCAGCAGTATATGGGGGACAAAGAACACTGAAGCTTTCTTT.

At least ten counts were recorded for this clonotype. The chain couples TRBV6-1 to TRBJ2-7, with TRBD2 matching over 7 bases. With 5 bases clipped from V and 6 bases from J, the junction kept 10 bases outside the gene matches. Looked up from germline, CDR1 is MNHNS and CDR2 is SASEGT. The CDR3 extends over 14 amino acids. CDR3 in DNA: TGTGCCAGCAGTTTCACTGGGTCGGGAGGCGAGCAGTACTTC. It is translated as CASSFTGSGGEQYF.

Note on this clonotype: This clone may be a read error of a much larger clone one base away. This chain uses TRBV12-3 or TRBV12-4 with TRBJ2-6; 7 nucleotides align to TRBD1. The CDR3 consists of 15 residues. The CDR3 protein is CASSLAPTGANDLTF. As DNA, the CDR3 is TGTGCCAGCAGTTTAGCTCCAACAGGGGCCAACGACCTGACTTTC.

The chain recombines TRBV9 with TRBJ2-3, with 9 bases matching TRBD2. Germline assignment: CDR1 SGDLS and CDR2 YYNGEE. Trimming removed 1 base from V and 2 bases from J; junction bases left unmatched: 8. The CDR3 loop spans 17 amino acids. The CDR3 DNA is TGTGCCAGCAGCGTAACGAGGAGCGGGAGGACCACAGATACGCAGTATTTT. Translating gives CASSVTRSGRTTDTQYF.

The rearrangement uses TRBV27 and TRBJ2-1, with 7 bases identical to TRBD2. This CDR3 comprises 15 residues. The V gene's germline CDR1 is MNHEY and CDR2 SMNVEV (reference sequence). V shed 8 bases and J 8 bases; nucleotides not matched to a gene: 15. The CDR3 nucleotides are TGTGCCAGCGGTGTACGGACTAGTAATATCCATGAGCAGTTCTTC. Its translation is CASGVRTSNIHEQFF.

This clonotype was picked up a small number of times. The V call is TRBV5-6, the J call TRBJ2-1; D remains unclear. CDR1 and CDR2 from the germline V gene are SGHDT and YYEEEE. V was shortened by 4 bases and J by 5 bases, with 7 bases between the two germline ends. The CDR3 extends over 12 amino acids. As DNA, the CDR3 is TGTGCCAGCAGCCTACAGAACAATGAGCAGTTCTTC. This translates into CASSLQNNEQFF. Filled out from reference TRBV5-6 and TRBJ2-1, the complete variable domain reads DAGVTQSPTHLIKTRGQQVTLRCSPKSGHDTVSWYQQALGQGPQFIFQYYEEEERQRGNFPDRFSGHQFPNYSSELNVNALLLGDSALYLCASSLQNNEQFFGPGTRLTVL.

This clonotype was detected once. The chain links TRBV28 to TRBJ2-7; no firm D call. Per germline, CDR1 MDHEN and CDR2 SYDVKM. Between the trimmed V and J ends, which lost 8 bases and 2 bases, there was a span of 13 bases. This CDR3 spans 13 amino acids. For the CDR3, the DNA is TGTGCCAGCCTCACGTTGGGTACCTACGAGCAGTACTTC. Translating it yields CASLTLGTYEQYF.

The V gene is TRBV4-3, the J gene TRBJ2-7; 7 bases agree with TRBD1. J lost 4 bases, V lost 0 bases, and 6 bases had no gene match. This CDR3 has 15 amino acids. From germline, CDR1 is LGHNA and CDR2 YSLEER. CDR3: CASSQDRDSPYEQYF. As DNA, the CDR3 is TGCGCCAGCAGCCAAGACCGGGACAGCCCTTACGAGCAGTACTTC.

As for this clonotype: A single base separates this from a much larger clone, so it may be a read error. This chain links TRBV13 with TRBJ2-7; a weak D match, TRBD2 (6 bases). V was cut by 5 bases and J by 5 bases, with 16 bases left in between. This CDR3 contains 14 residues. From germline, CDR1 is PRHDT and CDR2 FYEKMQ (reference sequence). In DNA, the CDR3 is TGTGCCAGCAGCCAAGCGGGTGCCACCAACGAGCAGTACTTC. It specifies CASSQAGATNEQYF.

This clonotype was recorded at least ten times. V and J are TRBV14 and TRBJ2-7, with D perhaps being TRBD1 or TRBD2 (5 bases each). Germline CDR1 is SGHDN and CDR2 is FVKESK. Trimming left V 2 bases short and J 0 bases short, with 8 bases between. CDR3 size: 14 residues. The CDR3 nucleotides read TGTGCCAGCAGCCAATGGGACGGCTCCTACGAGCAGTACTTC. Residues: CASSQWDGSYEQYF.

J is TRBJ2-1 and V is TRBV6-5, with TRBD2 matching over 10 bases. The trim removed 7 bases at V and 7 bases at J, leaving 7 bases unmatched. The length of the CDR3 is 14 residues. The germline gives CDR1 MNHEY, CDR2 SVGAGI. The CDR3 region is CASNLAGVGNEQFF. The CDR3 nucleotides read TGTGCCAGCAACCTAGCGGGAGTCGGGAATGAGCAGTTCTTC.

The V gene is TRBV10-2, the J gene TRBJ2-7, with D hard to call. Germline CDR1 and CDR2: WSHSY and SAAADI. The CDR3 sequence is 12 residues long. The V and J ends lost 2 bases and 10 bases respectively, with 12 bases between them. The CDR3 is CASSEPPAVQYF. The CDR3 bases are TGCGCCAGCAGTGAGCCCCCAGCCGTACAGTACTTC.

This clonotype occurred a few times. The chain carries TRBV7-9 and TRBJ2-7; TRBD1 matches 9 bases. Per germline, CDR1 SEHNR and CDR2 FQNEAQ (reference sequence). V was clipped by 2 bases and J by 3 bases; unmatched bases: 5. This CDR3 comprises 15 residues. The CDR3 DNA sequence: TGTGCCAGCAGCTTAACGACAGGGGGTAACTACGAGCAGTACTTC. This translates into CASSLTTGGNYEQYF.

This clonotype was observed a few times. V gene TRBV29-1 combines with J gene TRBJ2-1; TRBD2 aligns across 8 bases. J was trimmed by 1 base and V by 3 bases; bases with no gene match: 5. In germline, CDR1 is SQVTM, CDR2 ANQGSEA. The CDR3 extends over 15 amino acids. CDR3 DNA sequence: TGCAGCGTTGAGTATGGGACTAGATCCTACAATGAGCAGTTCTTC. Protein product: CSVEYGTRSYNEQFF.